This T cell receptor beta chain was found in a study of cytomegalovirus exposure and HLA in healthy donors. Whole-study findings and limits: Several V segments, TRBV6-2 and TRBV6-3 among them, could not be told apart and were dropped. A later analysis linked a missense DCLRE1C variant to TCR beta V- and J-gene trimming. A classifier reportedly called cytomegalovirus status with high sensitivity and specificity.

This clone was found once. Its antigen is undetermined. Amplification used 60 Vbeta primers and 13 Jbeta primers. Source study methods: An analysis performed later counted 81 million or so unique TCR beta chains (roughly 10 million of them shared). The assay was immunoSEQ multiplex PCR, and TCRdb's table has in-frame clones only and misses some. D and trimming come from the DNA, and the V and J calls and clone size come from that table. The sample carries 79,000 or so clones, around 70% recorded once. CDR1 LGHNA and CDR2 YSLEER come from the germline V gene. Trimming removed 0 bases from V and 1 base from J, with 12 bases in between. The CDR3 is 16 amino acids.

Sample: PBMCs. The chain uses TRBV4-3 and TRBJ1-1; D uncertain. The TCR sequence derives from a woman in her thirties or forties in good health and CMV-seropositive. For the CDR3, the DNA is TGCGCCAGCAGCCAAGATATGGGCATACCGAACACTGAAGCTTTCTTT. This codes for CASSQDMGIPNTEAFF.